What follows is one T cell receptor (beta chain) and its context. This CDR3 has 14 amino acids. The germline CDR1 and CDR2 sequences are MRHNA and SNTAGT. V gave up 3 bases and J gave up 6 bases, with 12 bases separating them. As handled by the study authors: It was from reference gene primer amplification that nucleated cell counts were estimated. Sequenced by immunoSEQ multiplex PCR; TCRdb stores in-frame clones only, minus some. V and J calls and clone size are those listed in that table; D and trimming were worked out from the DNA. The sample has 30,000 or so clones; about 90% are singletons. These data originate in a study of blood T cell repertoires in COVID-19. Whole-study context: T cells, B-cell-depleted T cells, or PBMCs provided the cDNA or gDNA that served as material.

The sequenced sample consisted of peripheral blood. The gene calls are TRBV6-4 and TRBJ2-1; no firm D call. This receptor was identified in a woman in her 40s with active or convalescent COVID-19. The CDR3 DNA reads as TGTGCCAGCAGTGAGTCTTACCCCAGCAATGAGCAGTTCTTC. Translated, it gives CASSESYPSNEQFF.